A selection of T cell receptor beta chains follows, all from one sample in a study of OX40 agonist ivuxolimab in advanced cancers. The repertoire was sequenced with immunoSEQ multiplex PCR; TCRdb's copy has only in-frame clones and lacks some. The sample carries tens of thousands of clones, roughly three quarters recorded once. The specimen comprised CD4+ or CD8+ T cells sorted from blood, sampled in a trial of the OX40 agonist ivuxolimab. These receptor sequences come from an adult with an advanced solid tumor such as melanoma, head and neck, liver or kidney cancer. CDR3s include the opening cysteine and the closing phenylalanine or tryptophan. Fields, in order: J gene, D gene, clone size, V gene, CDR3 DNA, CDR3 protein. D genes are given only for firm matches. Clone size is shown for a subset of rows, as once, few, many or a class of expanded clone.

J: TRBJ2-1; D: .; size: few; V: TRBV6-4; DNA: TGTGCCAGCAGTGAGCAAGGGGAGGCCTACAATGAGCAGTTCTTC; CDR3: CASSEQGEAYNEQFF
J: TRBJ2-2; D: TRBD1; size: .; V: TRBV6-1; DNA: TGTGCCAGCAGTGACCATGCACCAAGGGACAGGGACACCGGGGAGCTGTTTTTT; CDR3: CASSDHAPRDRDTGELFF
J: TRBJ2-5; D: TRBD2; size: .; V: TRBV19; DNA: TGTGCCAGCGGGGATAGCGGGGGTATTTGGGAGACCCAGTACTTC; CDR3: CASGDSGGIWETQYF
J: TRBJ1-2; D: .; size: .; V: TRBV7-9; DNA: TGTGCCAGCAGCTTAGATATGGGGGAAAACTATGGCTACACCTTC; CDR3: CASSLDMGENYGYTF
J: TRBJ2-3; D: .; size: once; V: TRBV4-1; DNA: TGCGCCAGCAGCCAAGCCGCCCTTTATACGCAGTATTTT; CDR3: CASSQAALYTQYF
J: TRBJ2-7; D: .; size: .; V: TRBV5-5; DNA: TGTGCCAGCAGCTTGGACAGGGCTTACTACGAGCAGTACTTC; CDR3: CASSLDRAYYEQYF
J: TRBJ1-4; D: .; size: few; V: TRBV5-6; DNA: TGTGCCAGCAGCCCGAGGACAAACCCGACTAATGAAAAACTGTTTTTT; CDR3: CASSPRTNPTNEKLFF
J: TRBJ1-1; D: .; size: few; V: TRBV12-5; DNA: TGTGCTAGTGGTTCATCAGGTTGGGGCACTGAAGCTTTCTTT; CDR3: CASGSSGWGTEAFF
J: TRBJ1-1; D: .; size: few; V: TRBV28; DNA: TGTGCCAGCAGGATGAACACTGAAGCTTTCTTT; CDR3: CASRMNTEAFF
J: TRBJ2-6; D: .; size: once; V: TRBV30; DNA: TGTGCCTGGGGTAGCCAGTTCTCTGGGGCCAACGTCCTGACTTTC; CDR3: CAWGSQFSGANVLTF
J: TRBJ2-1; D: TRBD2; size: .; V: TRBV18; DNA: TGTGCCAGCTCACGGGACGCGGGGGGCTCCTACAATGAGCAGTTCTTC; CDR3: CASSRDAGGSYNEQFF
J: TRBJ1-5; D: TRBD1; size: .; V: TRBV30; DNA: TGTGCCTGGGATACGACAGGGACTGGCAATCAGCCCCAGCATTTT; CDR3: CAWDTTGTGNQPQHF
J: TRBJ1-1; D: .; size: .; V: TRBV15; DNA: TGTGCCACCAGCAGAGATCACACCGGGACTGAAGCTTTCTTT; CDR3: CATSRDHTGTEAFF
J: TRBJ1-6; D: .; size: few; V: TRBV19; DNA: TGTGCCAGTAGTGGTGAGGGGTGGAATTCACCCCTCCACTTT; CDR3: CASSGEGWNSPLHF
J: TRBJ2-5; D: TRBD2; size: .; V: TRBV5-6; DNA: TGTGCCAGCAGCTTACCACTAGCGGGGGGAGGAGAGACCCAGTACTTC; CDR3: CASSLPLAGGGETQYF
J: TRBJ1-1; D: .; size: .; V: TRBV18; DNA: TGTGCCAGCTCACCAAAGGACAGCCGGAACACTGAAGCTTTCTTT; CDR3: CASSPKDSRNTEAFF
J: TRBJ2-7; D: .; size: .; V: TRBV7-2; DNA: TGTGCCAGCAGCTTAGGAGACGGTTACGAGCAGTACTTC; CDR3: CASSLGDGYEQYF
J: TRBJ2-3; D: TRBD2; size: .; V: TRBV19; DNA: TGTGCCAGTAGTACCCGTGGTAGCGGGGGGGTAGATACGCAGTATTTT; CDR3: CASSTRGSGGVDTQYF
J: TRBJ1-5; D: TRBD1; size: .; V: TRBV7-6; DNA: TGTGCCAGCAGCCTCGGACAGGGAGGGGATAGCAATCAGCCCCAGCATTTT; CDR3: CASSLGQGGDSNQPQHF
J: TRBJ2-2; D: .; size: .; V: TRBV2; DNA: TGTGCCAGCGGGGGGGCCAGGAACACCGGGGAGCTGTTTTTT; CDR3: CASGGARNTGELFF
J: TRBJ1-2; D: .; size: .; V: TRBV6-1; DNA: TGTGCCAGCAGTGAAGGGATAGGGGAAGTGTGGGGCTACACCTTC; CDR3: CASSEGIGEVWGYTF
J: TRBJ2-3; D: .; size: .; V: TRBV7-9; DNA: TGTGCCAGCAGCTTAGCTTCCGTGGGGGATACGCAGTATTTT; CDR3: CASSLASVGDTQYF
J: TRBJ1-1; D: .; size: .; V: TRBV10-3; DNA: TGTGCCATCAGTGAGTGGGGGGCCGACACTGAAGCTTTCTTT; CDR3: CAISEWGADTEAFF